This T cell receptor (beta chain) was observed in a study of cytomegalovirus exposure and HLA in healthy donors. Overall study context: As released early, the data held 70 million to 95 million unique TCRs from HLA-typed donors.

Findings and caveats of the study: Later, an analysis showed that TCR beta chains associated with HLA were more clonally expanded than others that were equally common. What a later analysis reportedly showed was that an Asian-associated ancestry cluster had fewer N-insertions than the approximately 700-donor mean.

The CDR3 is 15 amino acids. Trimming stripped 4 bases from V and 0 bases from J, with 12 bases between. Per germline, CDR1 MNHEY and CDR2 SVGAGI. This clone occurred a few times. Its matching antigen is unknown. This PCR relied on a set of 60 Vbeta primers and 13 Jbeta primers. Clones were read by immunoSEQ multiplex PCR, and TCRdb kept only the in-frame ones, dropping some. Here the sample spans about 120,000 clones, just under 75% being singletons. This sequence originates from a human donor in good health. The sample consisted of PBMCs. This sequence joins TRBV6-5 and TRBJ1-2, with D hard to call. The CDR3 is CASSSPGTANYGYTF. CDR3 in DNA: TGTGCCAGCAGTTCCCCAGGAACCGCTAACTATGGCTACACCTTC.